This T cell receptor beta chain originates from a study of cytomegalovirus exposure and HLA in healthy donors. Findings and caveats of the study: With further analysis later on, most CMV-associated TCR beta chains appeared HLA-restricted. Later analysis demonstrated an association between a missense DCLRE1C variant and TCR beta V- and J-gene trimming.

As to this clone: Its antigen is undetermined.

The V and J ends lost 6 bases and 11 bases respectively, with 31 bases between them. Looked up from germline, CDR1 is MDHEN and CDR2 is SYDVKM. The CDR3 loop spans 17 amino acids. PCR primers comprised 60 Vbeta and 13 Jbeta primers. Sequencing was performed with immunoSEQ multiplex PCR; in TCRdb, only in-frame clones are kept and a portion is missing. Here the sample spans under 200,000 clones, less than 85% being singletons. The gene calls are TRBV28 and TRBJ1-1; possible D gene TRBD1, 6 bases. This clonotype was obtained from a man aged 60 to 69 in good health and CMV-seronegative. Source material: PBMCs. The CDR3 loop reads CASSPPRGGGAIGRAFF. CDR3 DNA: TGTGCCAGCAGCCCCCCCCGAGGGGGAGGAGCAATCGGGAGGGCTTTCTTT.